The 8 T cell receptor beta chains below all came from one sample that was sequenced in a study of preoperative IRX-2 immunotherapy in early breast cancer. TCRdb's table, derived via immunoSEQ multiplex PCR, lists solely in-frame clones and lacks some. The sample contains around 11,000 clones, around 85% of which appear only once. Stated treatment: preoperative locoregional IRX-2 cytokine immunotherapy. The material sequenced was lymph node tissue, taken before IRX-2 immunotherapy. These receptors were collected from a human donor with breast cancer.

The chain uses TRBV6-7 and TRBJ2-3; maybe TRBD2 (5 bases). TRBV6-7 is sorted into the ORF group, with uncertain function. Trimming stripped 6 bases from V and 5 bases from J, with 15 bases between. The CDR3 runs to 14 residues. CDR3 in amino acids: CASRSSLREDTQYF. CDR3 nucleotides: TGTGCCAGCAGATCCTCTTTACGGGAAGATACGCAGTATTTT.

This clone came up a few times. V gene TRBV6-8 combines with J gene TRBJ2-1; 7 bases are shared with TRBD1. The CDR3 is made up of 15 amino acids. The germline V gene encodes CDR1 MNHGY and CDR2 SAAAGT. V gave up 6 bases and J gave up 0 bases; unmatched junction bases: 5. The CDR3 bases are TGTGCCAGCAGCCTGACAGGGACCTCCTACAATGAGCAGTTCTTC. It codes for CASSLTGTSYNEQFF.

The chain is built from TRBV6-8 and TRBJ1-2; perhaps TRBD1 as D (6 bases). The CDR3 covers 18 residues. Per germline, CDR1 MNHGY and CDR2 SAAAGT. The ends were cut back, 5 bases at V and 2 bases at J, with 24 bases in the middle. Here the CDR3 DNA reads TGTGCCAGCAGTGTACCTTGGTCTCAACGGACAGAAAACTATGGCTACACCTTC. This encodes CASSVPWSQRTENYGYTF.

This rearrangement joins TRBV11-3 to TRBJ1-3, with 8 bases fitting TRBD1. Losses at the gene ends were 2 bases for V and 1 base for J; bases not matched to a gene: 7. The germline gives CDR1 SGHNT, CDR2 YENEEA. CDR3 length equals 17 residues. The CDR3 DNA sequence: TGTGCCAGCAGCTTAAGCCAGGGGGCTTTGTCTGGAAACACCATATATTTT. Translating it yields CASSLSQGALSGNTIYF.

The chain combines TRBV30 with TRBJ2-7, with D uncertain. V lost 4 bases and J 4 bases, leaving 11 bases between the germline ends. In germline, CDR1 is GTSNPN, CDR2 SVGIG (reference sequence). The CDR3 contains 12 residues. The chain's CDR3 is CAWTISGYEQYF. The CDR3 bases are TGTGCCTGGACCATATCCGGGTACGAGCAGTACTTC. The variable domain in full, with the rest retrieved from reference TRBV30 and TRBJ2-7, is SQTIHQWPATLVQPVGSPLSLECTVEGTSNPNLYWYRQAAGRGLQLLFYSVGIGQISSEVPQNLSASRPQDRQFILSSKKLLLSDSGFYLCAWTISGYEQYFGPGTRLTVT.

This clone was found once. The chain carries TRBV19 and TRBJ2-6; perhaps TRBD1 as D (5 bases). The CDR3 totals 15 residues. The V end lost 4 bases, the J end lost 2 bases, and 9 bases lay between the germline ends. The germline CDR1 and CDR2 sequences are LNHDA and SQIVND (reference sequence). The CDR3 here is CASSSQGTGANVLTF. CDR3 DNA: TGTGCCAGTAGTAGTCAGGGAACTGGGGCCAACGTCCTGACTTTC.

This clone has just a few counts. V and J are TRBV6-8 and TRBJ2-5; the match to TRBD1 covers 7 bases. The CDR3 extends over 12 amino acids. Germline CDR1 and CDR2: MNHGY and SAAAGT. The V segment lost 6 bases and the J segment 4 bases; nucleotides outside the gene matches: 2. The CDR3 bases are TGTGCCAGCAGCGACAGGGCAGAGACCCAGTACTTC. Its protein product is CASSDRAETQYF.

The CDR3 loop is CASSTPGRTIREEQYF. DNA of the CDR3: TGTGCCAGCAGTACCCCCGGACGGACTATACGTGAAGAGCAGTACTTC. The chain employs TRBV28 and TRBJ2-7; weak D call: TRBD2 (6 bases). Germline-derived CDR1 and CDR2 are MDHEN and SYDVKM. The CDR3 spans 16 residues. V was trimmed by 5 bases and J by 7 bases, leaving 24 bases between them.